These 14 T cell receptor beta chains share one sample of origin, sequenced in a study of cytomegalovirus exposure and HLA in healthy donors. PCR used 60 Vbeta primers and 13 Jbeta primers. Measured with immunoSEQ multiplex PCR; TCRdb has only the in-frame clones, and not every one. The sample shows 120,000 or so clones, 75% to 85% of them seen only once. Sequencing was performed on PBMCs. All receptors derive from a woman aged 45-60 years in good health and CMV-seropositive.

This clone was seen only a few times. This chain uses TRBV7-6 with TRBJ2-2; 9 nucleotides agree with TRBD1. The germline CDR1 and CDR2 sequences are SGHVS and FNYEAQ. The CDR3 totals 16 residues. V shed 5 bases, J shed 1 base, and the junction held 5 bases outside the gene matches. The CDR3 region has the DNA TGTGCCAGCAGCGGACCGGGACAGGGGAACACCGGGGAGCTGTTTTTT. Protein: CASSGPGQGNTGELFF. Variable domain in full (rest from reference TRBV7-6 and TRBJ2-2): GAGVSQSPRYKVTKRGQDVALRCDPISGHVSLYWYRQALGQGPEFLTYFNYEAQQDKSGLPNDRFSAERPEGSISTLTIQRTEQRDSAMYRCASSGPGQGNTGELFFGEGSRLTVL.

The chain carries TRBV7-2 and TRBJ2-5, with a weak D call TRBD1 (5 bases). From germline, CDR1 is SGHTA and CDR2 FQGNSA. CDR3 length: 16 residues. Trimming stripped 5 bases from V and 2 bases from J, with 18 bases between. This CDR3 reads CASSQSAGAGQETQYF. CDR3 bases: TGTGCCAGCAGCCAGAGTGCTGGGGCTGGGCAAGAGACCCAGTACTTC.

The chain links TRBV23-1 to TRBJ2-7, with TRBD1 as a possible D gene (6 bases). TRBV23-1 is assigned to the ORF class and has an uncertain function. This CDR3 contains 19 residues. Trimming took off 3 bases at V and 2 bases at J, with 26 bases between the two ends. The DNA for the CDR3 is TGCGCCAGCAGTCAGCCCCCAGTCCCACAGGGCCCGCCTCCCTACGAGCAGTACTTC. The encoded protein is CASSQPPVPQGPPPYEQYF.

In regard to this clone: Sequence at one end of the junction differs from germline and may be a read error. V usage is TRBV13 and J usage is TRBJ2-7; 9 nucleotides agree with TRBD2. Germline CDR1 is PRHDT and CDR2 is FYEKMQ (reference sequence). The CDR3 extends over 17 amino acids. The CDR3 nucleotides read TGTGCCACCAGCAGGATGGGTAGCGGGAGCGGACACTACGAGCAGTACTTC. Amino acid sequence: CATSRMGSGSGHYEQYF. The full variable domain, with the rest looked up from reference TRBV13 and TRBJ2-7, is AAGVIQSPRHLIKEKRETATLKCYPIPRHDTVYWYQQGPGQDPQFLISFYEKMQSDKGSIPDRFSAQQFSDYHSELNMSSLELGDSALYFCATSRMGSGSGHYEQYFGPGTRLTVT.

J is TRBJ2-7 and V is TRBV28; D gene uncertain. Trimming shortened V by 6 bases and J by 6 bases, and 12 bases separated the two germline ends. This CDR3 is 12 amino acids long. CDR1 MDHEN and CDR2 SYDVKM come from the germline V gene. This CDR3 is CASSPPRSEQYF. In DNA form, the CDR3 reads TGTGCCAGCAGCCCCCCGAGGTCCGAGCAGTACTTC.

The V and J genes are TRBV28 and TRBJ2-7, with 10 bases matching TRBD2. V was pared by 6 bases and J by 0 bases, with 5 bases of the junction left unmatched. CDR1 is MDHEN, CDR2 SYDVKM, per germline. The CDR3 sequence is 15 residues long. CDR3 sequence (DNA): TGTGCCAGCAGCCCGAGCGGGAGGGCCTCCTACGAGCAGTACTTC. Translation gives CASSPSGRASYEQYF.

The chain links TRBV30 to TRBJ2-7; D remains ambiguous. The CDR3 contains 13 residues. Germline V lookup: CDR1 GTSNPN, CDR2 SVGIG (reference sequence). With 0 bases removed from V and 5 bases from J, the gap between germline ends came to 11 bases. The CDR3, as DNA: TGTGCCTGGAGTGTTGCAGGTTATAACGAGCAGTACTTC. Its translation: CAWSVAGYNEQYF. Full variable domain (remainder filled in from reference TRBV30 and TRBJ2-7): SQTIHQWPATLVQPVGSPLSLECTVEGTSNPNLYWYRQAAGRGLQLLFYSVGIGQISSEVPQNLSASRPQDRQFILSSKKLLLSDSGFYLCAWSVAGYNEQYFGPGTRLTVT.

The chain employs TRBV6-5 and TRBJ1-2, with 12 bases that match TRBD1. The CDR3 consists of 13 residues. Unmatched junction bases numbered 4, after V lost 4 bases and J lost 10 bases. Germline V gene lookup returns CDR1 MNHEY and CDR2 SVGAGI. The CDR3 DNA reads as TGTGCCAGCAGTTGGGGACAGGGGGCGGACTACACCTTC. Translated, it gives CASSWGQGADYTF.

V usage is TRBV7-2 and J usage is TRBJ2-3; perhaps TRBD1 as D (6 bases). The ends were cut back, 5 bases at V and 5 bases at J, with 11 bases in the middle. Per germline, CDR1 SGHTA and CDR2 FQGNSA. The length of the CDR3 is 13 residues. CDR3 region: CASSLQGRDTQYF. As DNA, the CDR3 is TGTGCCAGCAGCCTTCAGGGGAGAGATACGCAGTATTTT.

This clone was detected a few times. The chain links TRBV5-6 to TRBJ2-5; 8 bases fit TRBD2. With V trimmed by 1 base and J by 5 bases, 7 bases remained unmatched. CDR1 is SGHDT and CDR2 is YYEEEE in the germline V gene. CDR3 length: 15 amino acids. In DNA, the CDR3 is TGTGCCAGCAGCTTGACCAGCGGGAGCGGGGAGACCCAGTACTTC. This sequence encodes CASSLTSGSGETQYF.

The rearrangement joins TRBV5-8 to TRBJ2-2; D call uncertain. CDR3 length: 13 amino acids. Trimming left V 1 base short and J 3 bases short, with 4 bases between. From germline, CDR1 is SGHTS and CDR2 YDEGEE. The CDR3 sequence: CASSLPHTGELFF. The CDR3 nucleotides are TGTGCCAGCAGCTTGCCTCACACCGGGGAGCTGTTTTTT.

The chain employs TRBV7-2 and TRBJ1-1; D remains ambiguous. The V and J ends lost 1 base and 4 bases respectively, with 10 bases between them. CDR1 is SGHTA, CDR2 FQGNSA, per germline. The CDR3 is made up of 14 amino acids. The CDR3 spells CASSLVPGSTEAFF. As DNA, the CDR3 is TGTGCCAGCAGCTTAGTCCCGGGAAGCACTGAAGCTTTCTTT.

The genes are TRBV27 and TRBJ2-7, with 7 bases identical to TRBD1. V lost 4 bases and J lost 4; bases outside the gene matches: 7. CDR3 length: 14 amino acids. CDR1 and CDR2 (germline): MNHEY, SMNVEV (reference sequence). This chain's CDR3 is CASSSPTRGYEQYF. The CDR3 DNA follows: TGTGCCAGCAGTTCCCCCACCAGGGGGTACGAGCAGTACTTC.

This chain joins TRBV13 and TRBJ2-5, with 7 nucleotides matching TRBD2. The CDR3 has 15 amino acids. Trimming at V came to 5 bases and at J to 4 bases, leaving 10 bases not matched to a gene. CDR1 is PRHDT, CDR2 FYEKMQ, per germline (reference sequence). The CDR3 sequence: CASSPPAGARETQYF. The CDR3 DNA reads as TGTGCCAGCAGCCCCCCGGCGGGAGCCCGAGAGACCCAGTACTTC. The whole variable domain, filled in from reference TRBV13 and TRBJ2-5, reads AAGVIQSPRHLIKEKRETATLKCYPIPRHDTVYWYQQGPGQDPQFLISFYEKMQSDKGSIPDRFSAQQFSDYHSELNMSSLELGDSALYFCASSPPAGARETQYFGPGTRLLVL.